The 24 T cell receptor beta chains listed next were all sequenced from one sample in a study of graft-versus-host responses after intestinal transplantation. Method: immunoSEQ multiplex PCR; TCRdb's copy keeps in-frame clones and lacks some. The sample lists roughly 56,000 clones, around nine tenths seen once, with approximately 2.9% in the top ten. The sample was PBMCs, taken roughly 120 days after intestinal transplantation. The receptors were gathered from a human patient who received an intestinal transplant, so some T cells may come from the graft donor.

J is TRBJ2-5 and V is TRBV2; D is possibly TRBD1 (7 bases). The CDR3 length is 14 residues. V gave up 6 bases and J gave up 5 bases, with 16 bases separating them. The germline gives CDR1 SNHLY, CDR2 FYNNEI. The CDR3 DNA sequence: TGTGCCAGCAGACGACTAGGGGGCCGCGAGACCCAGTACTTC. Amino acids: CASRRLGGRETQYF.

This chain joins TRBV5-4 and TRBJ2-7; D not resolved. The CDR3 totals 13 residues. CDR1 is SGHNT and CDR2 is YYREEE in the germline V gene (reference sequence). Trimming removed 0 bases from V and 0 bases from J, with 4 bases in between. In DNA form, the CDR3 reads TGTGCCAGCAGCTTGGGACACTCCTACGAGCAGTACTTC. This encodes CASSLGHSYEQYF.

V and J are TRBV7-9 and TRBJ2-7; possibly TRBD1 for D (6 bases). The CDR3 has 14 residues. Germline V gene sequence: CDR1 SEHNR, CDR2 FQNEAQ (reference sequence). Trimming removed 5 bases at V and 2 bases at J, with 13 bases between. Here the CDR3 DNA reads TGTGCCAGCAGCCCGGGACAACAAGCCTACGAGCAGTACTTC. Protein sequence: CASSPGQQAYEQYF. Full variable domain (rest looked up from reference TRBV7-9 and TRBJ2-7): DTGVSQNPRHKITKRGQNVTFRCDPISEHNRLYWYRQTLGQGPEFLTYFQNEAQLEKSRLLSDRFSAERPKGSFSTLEIQRTEQGDSAMYLCASSPGQQAYEQYFGPGTRLTVT.

The chain couples TRBV15 to TRBJ2-3; 12 nucleotides align to TRBD1. CDR1 and CDR2 (germline): LNHNV, YYDKDF (reference sequence). Trimming took 3 bases from V and 3 from J; bases not matched to a gene: 4. This CDR3 is 16 amino acids long. CDR3 sequence (DNA): TGTGCCACCAGCAGTGGGGACAGGGGGCGAACAGATACGCAGTATTTT. Protein product: CATSSGDRGRTDTQYF.

J is TRBJ1-5 and V is TRBV19, with 9 bases matching TRBD1. The V and J ends lost 5 bases and 7 bases, in that order; junction bases with no gene match: 12. CDR3 length: 16 residues. Germline loops: CDR1 LNHDA, CDR2 SQIVND (reference sequence). The CDR3 DNA reads TGTGCCAGTAGTTCGTGGAACAGGGGGCGCCGACAGCCCCAGCATTTT. Translating gives CASSSWNRGRRQPQHF.

Only one count was recorded for this clone. The V and J genes are TRBV27 and TRBJ2-1; 8 positions agree with TRBD2. There are 18 residues in the CDR3. The V segment lost 3 bases and the J segment 0 bases; nucleotides outside the gene matches: 10. The germline CDR1 and CDR2 sequences are MNHEY and SMNVEV (reference sequence). CDR3 nucleotide sequence: TGTGCCAGCAGTTTTGGGCTAGCGGGTAAGAGCTCCTACAATGAGCAGTTCTTC. Translation: CASSFGLAGKSSYNEQFF.

The chain is built from TRBV5-5 and TRBJ2-7; 11 nucleotides align to TRBD2. V trimming: 4 bases; J trimming: 2 bases; junction bases outside the gene matches: 14. CDR3 size: 18 residues. Looked up from germline, CDR1 is SGHKS and CDR2 is YYEKEE (reference sequence). CDR3: CASSNLAGGTLLAYEQYF. As DNA, the CDR3 is TGTGCCAGCAGCAACTTAGCGGGGGGGACCCTTCTCGCCTACGAGCAGTACTTC.

This clone was counted between two and nine times. The V gene is TRBV28, the J gene TRBJ1-5; perhaps TRBD1 as D (5 bases). The ends were cut back, 0 bases at V and 3 bases at J, with 6 bases in the middle. The CDR3 length is 14 residues. Looked up from germline, CDR1 is MDHEN and CDR2 is SYDVKM. For the CDR3, the DNA is TGTGCCAGCAGTTTATGGGGACCCAATCAGCCCCAGCATTTT. As protein: CASSLWGPNQPQHF.

The chain couples TRBV10-2 to TRBJ2-6, with D unresolved. The CDR3 contains 13 residues. Deletions cut 4 bases from V and 0 bases from J, with 1 base between. Per germline, CDR1 WSHSY and CDR2 SAAADI. CDR3 sequence (DNA): TGCGCCAGCAGTGGCTCTGGGGCCAACGTCCTGACTTTC. Translated: CASSGSGANVLTF.

The V gene is TRBV28, the J gene TRBJ1-1; weak D call: TRBD1 (6 bases). The CDR3 is made up of 15 amino acids. The V end lost 1 base, the J end lost 4 bases, and 13 bases lay between the germline ends. Germline-derived CDR1 and CDR2 are MDHEN and SYDVKM. The CDR3 sequence: CASSLFGEGGTEAFF. The DNA of the CDR3 is TGTGCCAGCAGTTTATTTGGGGAGGGGGGCACTGAAGCTTTCTTT.

The genes are TRBV4-1 and TRBJ2-1, with TRBD2 matching 14 bases. CDR1 is MGHRA and CDR2 is YSYEKL in the germline V gene. The V segment lost 1 base and the J segment 9 bases; nucleotides outside the gene matches: 5. The CDR3 covers 16 residues. The CDR3 DNA is TGCGCCAGCAGCCAAGGGCGACTAGCGGGGGGGCCTGAGCAGTTCTTC. Residues: CASSQGRLAGGPEQFF.

The chain employs TRBV4-2 and TRBJ1-5; a weak D match, TRBD1 (6 bases). The length of the CDR3 is 16 residues. V was cut by 0 bases and J by 2 bases, with 11 bases left in between. Germline CDR1 reads LGHNA; CDR2 reads YNFKEQ. Written as DNA, the CDR3 is TGTGCCAGCAGCCAAGAGGAGGGGGTCGGCAATCAGCCCCAGCATTTT. It translates to CASSQEEGVGNQPQHF.

The chain couples TRBV7-2 to TRBJ1-5; maybe TRBD1 (5 bases). Germline V gene lookup returns CDR1 SGHTA and CDR2 FQGNSA. V was cut by 2 bases and J by 7 bases, with 9 bases left in between. The CDR3 length is 13 residues. CDR3 amino acids: CASSLTRAQPQHF. DNA of the CDR3: TGTGCCAGCAGCTTAACCAGGGCCCAGCCCCAGCATTTT.

The V call is TRBV5-8, the J call TRBJ1-3; no clear D gene. CDR1 SGHTS and CDR2 YDEGEE come from the germline V gene. The CDR3 is 13 amino acids. The V gene lost 4 bases and the J gene lost 3 bases, with 8 bases spanning the gap. CDR3 sequence: CASSRVLGNTIYF. The CDR3 DNA reads TGTGCCAGCAGCCGGGTCCTTGGAAACACCATATATTTT.

In this sample, this clone turned up a few times. This chain links TRBV6-4 with TRBJ2-1; D gene unclear. CDR1 is MRHNA and CDR2 is SNTAGT in the germline V gene. The CDR3 runs to 14 residues. Trimming took off 0 bases at V and 7 bases at J, with 10 bases between the two ends. The CDR3 protein is CASSDSNERNEQFF. Here the CDR3 DNA reads TGTGCCAGCAGTGACTCGAACGAACGGAATGAGCAGTTCTTC.

The chain has TRBV11-3 and TRBJ2-2; D call uncertain. With 0 bases removed from V and 5 bases from J, the gap between germline ends came to 1 base. The germline gives CDR1 SGHNT, CDR2 YENEEA. The CDR3 has 12 residues. DNA of the CDR3: TGTGCCAGCAGCTTAGATACCGGGGAGCTGTTTTTT. Translating it yields CASSLDTGELFF.

This chain connects TRBV29-1 to TRBJ1-2, with a weak D call TRBD1 (5 bases). This CDR3 contains 12 residues. V lost 1 base and J 8 bases, leaving 11 bases between the germline ends. Germline-derived CDR1 and CDR2 are SQVTM and ANQGSEA. The CDR3 region is CSVEVWAGGYTF. The DNA for the CDR3 is TGCAGCGTTGAAGTGTGGGCAGGGGGCTACACCTTC.

This clone is a singleton in its sample. The chain uses TRBV27 and TRBJ2-3; 9 nucleotides agree with TRBD1. This CDR3 has 15 amino acids. V was clipped by 5 bases and J by 4 bases; unmatched bases: 7. The germline V gene has CDR1 MNHEY and CDR2 SMNVEV (reference sequence). CDR3 bases: TGTGCCAGCAGTCTACAGGGGGCAGGTGCAGATACGCAGTATTTT. It codes for CASSLQGAGADTQYF.

This chain links TRBV14 with TRBJ2-3, with 9 bases identical to TRBD1. From germline, CDR1 is SGHDN and CDR2 FVKESK. Trimming removed 4 bases from V and 4 bases from J; junction bases left unmatched: 6. This CDR3 region has 15 residues. The chain's CDR3 is CASSRNRGQADTQYF. DNA for the CDR3: TGTGCCAGCAGCCGTAACAGGGGGCAGGCAGATACGCAGTATTTT.

The chain employs TRBV27 and TRBJ1-5; maybe TRBD1 (5 bases). The length of the CDR3 is 16 residues. The germline gives CDR1 MNHEY, CDR2 SMNVEV (reference sequence). Deletions cut 6 bases from V and 3 bases from J, with 18 bases between. In DNA, the CDR3 is TGTGCCAGCAGCCCAAAGTGGGGGACCTACAATCAGCCCCAGCATTTT. Amino acid sequence: CASSPKWGTYNQPQHF.

This chain links TRBV28 with TRBJ2-3; possible D gene TRBD2, 5 bases. Germline CDR1 MDHEN, CDR2 SYDVKM. V lost 7 bases and J lost 4, with 6 bases in between. The CDR3 totals 11 residues. The CDR3 bases are TGTGCCAGCAAGCGGTCAGATACGCAGTATTTT. This encodes CASKRSDTQYF.

Remarks on this clone: The limits of the CDR3 on the DNA are not certain, so only TCRdb's listed CDR3 is given. CDR3 sequence reads: CASSLDKANTGELFF. The chain carries TRBV28 and TRBJ2-2; TRBD1, the table's D call, was not compared with the DNA. The CDR3 adds up to 15 amino acids, both ends counted. The germline gives CDR1 MDHEN, CDR2 SYDVKM.

This chain uses TRBV7-2 with TRBJ1-3, with no clear D. V gave up 2 bases and J gave up 3 bases, with 20 bases separating them. The CDR3 is made up of 18 amino acids. CDR1 is SGHTA, CDR2 FQGNSA, per germline. The CDR3 protein is CASSLPEGLEVLGNTIYF. The DNA for the CDR3 is TGTGCCAGCAGCTTACCCGAAGGGTTAGAGGTTCTTGGAAACACCATATATTTT.

The genes are TRBV6-8 and TRBJ1-5; possible D gene TRBD1, 5 bases. The germline V gene encodes CDR1 MNHGY and CDR2 SAAAGT. The CDR3 covers 17 residues. Trimming removed 6 bases from V and 7 bases from J, with 25 bases in between. Here the CDR3 DNA reads TGTGCCAGCAGATCCGGCAGGGAAGGGGTACTAGGACAGCCCCAGCATTTT. Translating gives CASRSGREGVLGQPQHF.